What follows are 10 T cell receptor beta chains derived from one specimen sequenced in a study of Graves' ophthalmopathy and Graves' hyperthyroidism. As the template, RNA transcripts were used to amplify TCR beta CDR3 regions. HTBI primers served in a first-round RT-PCR, which a second-round multiplex PCR followed. TCRdb independently ran MiXCR on the multiplex PCR reads; one entry per CDR3 protein. This table has over 650,000 distinct CDR3 sequences, about two fifths appearing once. The sample comprised peripheral blood. The origin of the receptors is an adult man with Graves' ophthalmopathy.

Of note for this clonotype: A much more abundant neighbour one base away suggests this may be a read error. The rearrangement links TRBV19 to TRBJ2-6, with 7 bases fitting TRBD1. This CDR3 contains 17 residues. CDR1 and CDR2 from the germline V gene are LNHDA and SQIVND (reference sequence). Unmatched junction bases numbered 11, after V lost 3 bases and J lost 6 bases. In nucleotides, the CDR3 is TGTGCCAGTAGTATCCTCACAGGGGATGCTGAGGCCAACGTCCTGACTTTC. Its protein is CASSILTGDAEANVLTF.

The V call is TRBV7-9, the J call TRBJ2-7; D remains unclear. V gave up 5 bases and J gave up 5 bases, with 13 bases separating them. From germline, CDR1 is SEHNR and CDR2 FQNEAQ (reference sequence). The CDR3 sequence is 13 residues long. The CDR3 region has the DNA TGTGCCAGCAGCCCCGACATGGCTGACGAGCAGTACTTC. Translating it yields CASSPDMADEQYF.

At least ten counts were recorded for this clonotype. The rearrangement uses TRBV2 and TRBJ2-5; TRBD1 aligns across 11 bases. CDR1 is SNHLY, CDR2 FYNNEI, per germline. The ends lost 4 bases at V and 4 bases at J; junction bases unmatched: 5. This CDR3 is 15 amino acids long. CDR3 coding DNA: TGTGCCAGCAGTGTGCGGGGACAGGGGGGAGAGACCCAGTACTTC. Translating gives CASSVRGQGGETQYF.

This clonotype was found a few times. The gene calls are TRBV7-9 and TRBJ2-7; D might be TRBD1 or TRBD2, each matching 6 bases. CDR3 length equals 16 residues. Per germline, CDR1 SEHNR and CDR2 FQNEAQ (reference sequence). The germline V and J ends were trimmed by 4 bases and 0 bases, with 16 bases remaining between them. CDR3 coding DNA: TGTGCCAGCAGCTCTTCGGGGGCCTTCAGCTCCTACGAGCAGTACTTC. Amino acid sequence: CASSSSGAFSSYEQYF.

This clonotype was seen many times. This chain connects TRBV7-8 to TRBJ2-5; D gene ambiguous. There are 15 residues in the CDR3. Germline assignment: CDR1 SGHVS and CDR2 FQNEAQ. V shed 1 base and J shed 0 bases, with 9 bases lying between them. CDR3 sequence reads: CASSLGPPNQETQYF. CDR3 in DNA: TGTGCCAGCAGCTTAGGACCGCCGAACCAAGAGACCCAGTACTTC. Using reference TRBV7-8 and TRBJ2-5 for the parts outside the CDR3, the full variable domain is GAGVSQSPRYKVAKRGQDVALRCDPISGHVSLFWYQQALGQGPEFLTYFQNEAQLDKSGLPSDRFFAERPEGSVSTLKIQRTQQEDSAVYLCASSLGPPNQETQYFGPGTRLLVL.

This clonotype was counted at least ten times. The genes are TRBV7-2 and TRBJ1-1, with D unclear. The CDR3 extends over 13 amino acids. Deletions cut 1 base from V and 8 bases from J, with 11 bases between. CDR1 SGHTA and CDR2 FQGNSA come from the germline V gene. The CDR3 sequence is CASSLGFGYEAFF. Here the CDR3 DNA reads TGTGCCAGCAGCTTAGGATTTGGATACGAAGCTTTCTTT. Drawing the rest from reference TRBV7-2 and TRBJ1-1, the complete variable domain is GAGVSQSPSNKVTEKGKDVELRCDPISGHTALYWYRQSLGQGLEFLIYFQGNSAPDKSGLPSDRFSAERTGGSVSTLTIQRTQQEDSAVYLCASSLGFGYEAFFGQGTRLTVV.

The chain joins TRBV24-1 to TRBJ1-1; TRBD1 agrees at 8 bases. V shed 4 bases, J shed 2 bases, and the junction held 5 bases outside the gene matches. Germline CDR1 KGHDR, CDR2 SFDVKD. CDR3 length equals 15 residues. The CDR3 DNA reads TGTGCCACCAGTGACCCGACAGGGGCCAACACTGAAGCTTTCTTT. It codes for CATSDPTGANTEAFF.

This clonotype was seen a few times. The chain uses TRBV2 and TRBJ1-4; D is unresolved. CDR3 size: 15 residues. V lost 5 bases and J lost 3, with 13 bases in between. Germline CDR1 SNHLY, CDR2 FYNNEI. This CDR3 reads CASSYPQSPNEKLFF. The CDR3 nucleotides read TGTGCCAGCAGTTACCCTCAGAGTCCTAATGAAAAACTGTTTTTT.

This rearrangement joins TRBV10-3 to TRBJ2-5, with D possibly being TRBD2 (6 bases). Deletions cut 4 bases from V and 5 bases from J, with 14 bases between. CDR1 and CDR2 (germline): ENHRY, SYGVKD. The CDR3 spans 14 residues. CDR3 amino acids: CAISAGRGGETQYF. The CDR3 coding sequence is TGTGCCATCAGTGCGGGCAGAGGAGGGGAGACCCAGTACTTC.

As for this clonotype: This sequence may be a read error, since a much larger clone differs from it by one base. This sequence joins TRBV7-2 and TRBJ2-7; tentative D call: TRBD1 (5 bases). Between the trimmed V and J ends, which lost 2 bases and 0 bases, there was a span of 14 bases. The CDR3 runs 16 residues. Germline loops: CDR1 SGHTA, CDR2 FQGNSA. This CDR3 is CASSLKARVGSYEQYF. The CDR3 nucleotides read TGTGCCAGCAGCTTAAAAGCCAGGGTAGGCTCCTACGAGCAGTACTTC. The full variable domain, in which reference TRBV7-2 and TRBJ2-7 provide the parts outside the CDR3, is GAGVSQSPSNKVTEKGKDVELRCDPISGHTALYWYRQSLGQGLEFLIYFQGNSAPDKSGLPSDRFSAERTGGSVSTLTIQRTQQEDSAVYLCASSLKARVGSYEQYFGPGTRLTVT.